Given below is one T cell receptor beta chain in context. Antigen unknown. The data were taken from a study of CD4 T cells in relation to SARS-CoV-2 and coronaviruses. Some clones are missing from TCRdb's copy, which holds only in-frame ones; the method was immunoSEQ multiplex PCR. Of roughly 60,000 clones listed, 85% to 95% are singletons. CD4+ T cells from unexposed donors were obtained before the COVID-19 pandemic (2011-2018). Study results and caveats: The assay detects memory recall responses, not culture-primed primary responses. Around 62% of donors had memory CD4+ clonotypes crossrecognizing SARS-CoV-2 and common cold coronavirus spike.

Sequencing was carried out using naive CD4+ T cells from PBMCs. Noted subset: naive CD4+ T cells isolated by negative enrichment. This sequence was found in a human donor in good health.

In DNA form, the CDR3 reads TGTGCCAGCAGCCCTCAGCGGGAGGGTACCTACGAGCAGTACTTC. Translation: CASSPQREGTYEQYF. The rearrangement joins TRBV5-4 to TRBJ2-7; 10 bases match TRBD2. The germline V gene encodes CDR1 SGHNT and CDR2 YYREEE (reference sequence). The CDR3 is made up of 15 amino acids. J was trimmed by 2 bases and V by 4 bases; bases with no gene match: 6.